Listed below are T cell receptor beta chains from one sample, sequenced in a study of cytomegalovirus exposure and HLA in healthy donors. TCRdb keeps only in-frame clones here, not all; method: immunoSEQ multiplex PCR. The table includes 150,000 or so clones, 75% to 80% detected once. Source material: PBMCs. The receptors shown here come from a woman between 50 and 59 years old in good health and CMV-seropositive. Each CDR3 is given with its conserved first and last residue. The D gene is left open where the match is weak. Size tells how often a clone was seen (once, few, many) or the class of an expanded clone, and some rows leave it out.

size	V	D	J	CDR3	DNA
.	TRBV5-4	.	TRBJ2-2	CASSFYTPNTGELFF	TGTGCCAGCAGCTTTTACACCCCGAACACCGGGGAGCTGTTTTTT
.	TRBV25-1	TRBD1	TRBJ2-7	CASSAWTGDTYEQYF	TGTGCCAGCAGTGCTTGGACAGGCGACACCTACGAGCAGTACTTC
.	TRBV7-9	.	TRBJ1-2	CASSLERVDGYTF	TGTGCCAGCAGCTTAGAGAGGGTGGATGGCTACACCTTC
.	TRBV6-1	TRBD2	TRBJ2-4	CASSEEGEGYIQYF	TGTGCCAGCAGTGAAGAAGGGGAGGGATACATTCAGTACTTC
.	TRBV9	.	TRBJ2-3	CASSVRGLGGAGTDTQYF	TGTGCCAGCAGCGTGAGAGGGCTGGGGGGAGCTGGCACAGATACGCAGTATTTT
.	TRBV7-6	.	TRBJ2-7	CASSFEASSYEQYF	TGTGCCAGCAGCTTTGAGGCGAGCTCCTACGAGCAGTACTTC
.	TRBV29-1	.	TRBJ1-1	CSVVGGRAVTEAFF	TGCAGCGTTGTGGGAGGCAGAGCGGTAACTGAAGCTTTCTTT
.	TRBV13	.	TRBJ2-2	CASNIGAVGTGELFF	TGTGCCAGCAATATAGGGGCTGTTGGGACCGGGGAGCTGTTTTTT
.	TRBV6-6	TRBD2	TRBJ2-7	CASSREVLLRHEQYF	TGTGCCAGCAGTCGGGAGGTACTCCTAAGACACGAGCAGTACTTC
.	TRBV2	TRBD1	TRBJ2-7	CASSEDRGIYEQYF	TGTGCCAGCAGTGAGGACAGGGGCATCTACGAGCAGTACTTC
few	TRBV27	.	TRBJ2-4	CASSSQGGRNIQYF	TGTGCCAGCAGTTCCCAGGGGGGACGGAACATTCAGTACTTC
.	TRBV28	.	TRBJ1-2	CASRSDRIGEYGYTF	TGTGCCAGCAGATCTGACAGGATCGGTGAATATGGCTACACCTTC
.	TRBV7-9	.	TRBJ1-2	CASTYGPGGGYTF	TGTGCCAGCACCTATGGCCCCGGGGGAGGCTACACCTTC
.	TRBV20-1	.	TRBJ1-3	CSASLGNTIYF	TGCAGTGCTAGCCTTGGAAACACCATATATTTT
.	TRBV4-3	TRBD1	TRBJ2-5	CASSQGTGGTETQYF	TGCGCCAGCAGCCAAGGGACAGGGGGCACAGAGACCCAGTACTTC
few	TRBV5-6	.	TRBJ1-1	CASSSVGQLNTEAFF	TGTGCCAGCAGCTCCGTCGGACAGCTGAACACTGAAGCTTTCTTT
once	TRBV4-1	TRBD2	TRBJ2-3	CASSQGTGIAGGPGDTQYF	TGCGCCAGCAGCCAAGGGACAGGAATAGCGGGGGGGCCGGGAGATACGCAGTATTTT
.	TRBV5-4	TRBD1	TRBJ2-7	CASSSWGQEPKYYEQYF	TGTGCCAGCAGTTCCTGGGGACAGGAACCAAAATACTACGAGCAGTACTTC
.	TRBV28	TRBD1	TRBJ2-5	CASSFPTGVGETQYF	TGTGCCAGCAGTTTCCCTACAGGGGTGGGAGAGACCCAGTACTTC
.	TRBV19	TRBD1	TRBJ1-1	CASSIVRQGASEAFF	TGTGCCAGTAGTATAGTAAGGCAGGGGGCTTCGGAAGCTTTCTTT
.	TRBV7-6	.	TRBJ2-6	CASSPGQGNSGANVLTF	TGTGCCAGCAGCCCCGGGCAGGGCAACTCTGGGGCCAACGTCCTGACTTTC
once	TRBV10-3	.	TRBJ1-3	CAIARVPGSGHIYF	TGTGCCATCGCCAGAGTACCCGGTTCGGGACACATATATTTT
once	TRBV6-1	.	TRBJ1-1	CASSLQIPNTEAFF	TGTGCCAGCAGCCTTCAGATACCTAACACTGAAGCTTTCTTT
.	TRBV9	.	TRBJ1-1	CASSLRDNQEAFF	TGTGCCAGCAGCTTGAGGGACAACCAGGAAGCTTTCTTT
few	TRBV5-1	TRBD1	TRBJ2-3	CASSIRGLKADTQYF	TGCGCCAGCAGCATCAGGGGGCTTAAGGCAGATACGCAGTATTTT
.	TRBV28	.	TRBJ1-4	CASSLLGGGKNEKLFF	TGTGCCAGCAGTTTATTGGGGGGGGGTAAGAATGAAAAACTGTTTTTT
.	TRBV7-6	.	TRBJ2-2	CASSSQGPFTGELFF	TGTGCCAGCAGCTCCCAGGGGCCGTTCACCGGGGAGCTGTTTTTT
.	TRBV10-2	.	TRBJ2-2	CAPGDSPRTGELFF	TGCGCCCCGGGGGACAGCCCGAGGACCGGGGAGCTGTTTTTT